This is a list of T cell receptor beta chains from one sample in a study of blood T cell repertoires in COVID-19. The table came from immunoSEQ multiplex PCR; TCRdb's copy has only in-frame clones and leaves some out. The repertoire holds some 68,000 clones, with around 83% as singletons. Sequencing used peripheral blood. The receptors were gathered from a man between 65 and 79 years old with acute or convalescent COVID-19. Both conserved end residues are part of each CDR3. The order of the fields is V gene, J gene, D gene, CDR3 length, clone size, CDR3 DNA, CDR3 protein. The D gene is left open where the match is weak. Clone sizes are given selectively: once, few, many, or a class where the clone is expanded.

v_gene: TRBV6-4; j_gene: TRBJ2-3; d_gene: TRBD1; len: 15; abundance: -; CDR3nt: TGTGCCAGCAGCCCGACAGGGGTTCTCACAGATACGCAGTATTTT; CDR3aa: CASSPTGVLTDTQYF
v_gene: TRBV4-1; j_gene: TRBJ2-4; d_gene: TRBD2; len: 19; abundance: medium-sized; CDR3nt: TGCGCCAGCAGCCAAGATCAACTAGCGGGGGGTATAGCCAAAAACATTCAGTACTTC; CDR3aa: CASSQDQLAGGIAKNIQYF
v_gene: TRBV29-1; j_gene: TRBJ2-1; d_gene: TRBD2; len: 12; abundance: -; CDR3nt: TGCAGCGCAGGGACTAGCGGCAATGAGCAGTTCTTC; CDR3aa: CSAGTSGNEQFF
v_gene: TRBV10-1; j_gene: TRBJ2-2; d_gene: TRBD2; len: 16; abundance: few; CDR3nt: TGCGACCTTAGCCTAGTGGGAGGGCTGGGGGCCGGGGAGCTGTTTTTT; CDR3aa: CDLSLVGGLGAGELFF
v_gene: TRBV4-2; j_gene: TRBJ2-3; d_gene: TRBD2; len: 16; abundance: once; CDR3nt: TGTGCCAGCAGCCAAGATCACGGGAGGGCCGCAGATACGCAGTATTTT; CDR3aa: CASSQDHGRAADTQYF
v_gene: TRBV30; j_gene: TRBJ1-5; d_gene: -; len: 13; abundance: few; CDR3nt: TGTGCCTGGAGTGTACGGGGGGATCAGCCCCAGCATTTT; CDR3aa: CAWSVRGDQPQHF
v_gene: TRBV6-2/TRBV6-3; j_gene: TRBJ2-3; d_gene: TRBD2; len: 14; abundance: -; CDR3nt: TGTGCCAGCAGCAGCGGGATCCCCACAGATACGCAGTATTTT; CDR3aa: CASSSGIPTDTQYF
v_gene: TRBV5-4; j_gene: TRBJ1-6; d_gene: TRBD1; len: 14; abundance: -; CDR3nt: TGTGCCAGCAGCTTGGAACAGGGGATTTCACCCCTCCACTTT; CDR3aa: CASSLEQGISPLHF
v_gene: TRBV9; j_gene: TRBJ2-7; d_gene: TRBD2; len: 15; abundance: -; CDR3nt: TGTGCCAGCAGCGACACTAGCGGGAGTACGCGGGAGCAGTACTTC; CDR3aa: CASSDTSGSTREQYF
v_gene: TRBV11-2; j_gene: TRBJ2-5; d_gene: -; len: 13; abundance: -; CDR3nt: TGTGCCAGCAGCCAGGACATTCAAGAGACCCAGTACTTC; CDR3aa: CASSQDIQETQYF
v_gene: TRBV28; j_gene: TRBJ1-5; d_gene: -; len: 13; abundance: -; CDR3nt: TGTGCCAGCAGGGTCGGGGGCAATCAGCCCCAGCATTTT; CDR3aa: CASRVGGNQPQHF
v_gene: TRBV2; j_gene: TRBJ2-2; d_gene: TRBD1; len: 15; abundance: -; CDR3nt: TGTGCCAGCAGTGAGGTGACAGGGGACACCGGGGAGCTGTTTTTT; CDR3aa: CASSEVTGDTGELFF
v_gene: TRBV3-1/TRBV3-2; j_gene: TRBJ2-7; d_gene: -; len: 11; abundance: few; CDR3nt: TGTGCCAGCAGCCTATCCTACGAGCAGTACTTC; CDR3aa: CASSLSYEQYF
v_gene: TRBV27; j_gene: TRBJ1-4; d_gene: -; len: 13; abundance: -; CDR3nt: TGTGCCAGCAGTTTGGATCGCGCGGGAAAACTGTTTTTT; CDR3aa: CASSLDRAGKLFF
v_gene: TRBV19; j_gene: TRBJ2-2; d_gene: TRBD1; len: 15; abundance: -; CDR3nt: TGTGCCAGTAGTACTGGACAGGGGGCCAACGGGGAGCTGTTTTTT; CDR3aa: CASSTGQGANGELFF
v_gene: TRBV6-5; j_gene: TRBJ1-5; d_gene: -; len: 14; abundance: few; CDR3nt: TGTGCCAGCATCTATGACAGCGAAAATCAGCCCCAGCATTTT; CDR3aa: CASIYDSENQPQHF
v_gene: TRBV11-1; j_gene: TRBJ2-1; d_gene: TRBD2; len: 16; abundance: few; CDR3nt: TGTGCCAGCAGCTTACCCCTAGCGGGAAGGGACAATGAGCAGTTCTTC; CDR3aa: CASSLPLAGRDNEQFF
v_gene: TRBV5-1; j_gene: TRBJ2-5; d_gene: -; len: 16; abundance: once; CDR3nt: TGCGCCAGCAGCTTGGTCTGGGGCTCAACGGTGGAGACCCAGTACTTC; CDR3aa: CASSLVWGSTVETQYF
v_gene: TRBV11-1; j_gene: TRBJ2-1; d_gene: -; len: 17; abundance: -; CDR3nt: TGTGCCAGCAGCTTAGCGCTAGGCGCCGACTCCTACAATGAGCAGTTCTTC; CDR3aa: CASSLALGADSYNEQFF
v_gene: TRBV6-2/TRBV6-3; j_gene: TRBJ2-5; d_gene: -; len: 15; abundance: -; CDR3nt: TGTGCCAGCAGTTATCGCGGGACAGTATCAGAGACCCAGTACTTC; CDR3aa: CASSYRGTVSETQYF
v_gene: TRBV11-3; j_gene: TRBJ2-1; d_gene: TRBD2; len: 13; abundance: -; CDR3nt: TGTGCCAGCAGCCCGGGAGGGTCCAATGAGCAGTTCTTC; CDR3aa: CASSPGGSNEQFF
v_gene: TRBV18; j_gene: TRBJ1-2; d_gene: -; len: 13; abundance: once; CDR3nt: TGTGCCAGCTCACAAAGCCAGGGTGATGGCTACACCTTC; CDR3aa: CASSQSQGDGYTF
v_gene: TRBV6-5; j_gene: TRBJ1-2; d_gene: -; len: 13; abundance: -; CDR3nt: TGTGCCAGCAGTTACCCGGGGGTATATGGCTACACCTTC; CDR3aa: CASSYPGVYGYTF
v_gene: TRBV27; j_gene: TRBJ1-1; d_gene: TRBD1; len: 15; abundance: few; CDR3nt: TGTGCCAGCCTATTCTGGGGCAGGGGGCGTACTGAAGCTTTCTTT; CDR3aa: CASLFWGRGRTEAFF
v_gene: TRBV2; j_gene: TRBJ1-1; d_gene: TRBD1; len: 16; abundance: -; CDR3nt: TGTGCCAGCAGTGGTGAGGGGGCAAGTCGGAACACTGAAGCTTTCTTT; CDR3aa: CASSGEGASRNTEAFF
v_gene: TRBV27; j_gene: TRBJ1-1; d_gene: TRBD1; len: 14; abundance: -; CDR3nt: TGTGCCAGCAACCTCAGGGGGAAGAACACTGAAGCTTTCTTT; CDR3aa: CASNLRGKNTEAFF
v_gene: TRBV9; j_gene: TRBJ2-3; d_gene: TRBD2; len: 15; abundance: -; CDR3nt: TGTGCCAGCAGCGTAGCTAGCGGGAGTGCAGATACGCAGTATTTT; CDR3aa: CASSVASGSADTQYF
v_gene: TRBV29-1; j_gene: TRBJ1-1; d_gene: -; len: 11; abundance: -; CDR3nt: TGCAGCGTTGAAGAGGGGCATGAAGCTTTCTTT; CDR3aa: CSVEEGHEAFF
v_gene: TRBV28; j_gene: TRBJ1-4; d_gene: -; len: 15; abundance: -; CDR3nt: TGTGCCAGCAGTTTTGGGGGGGACCTTGGCGAAAAACTGTTTTTT; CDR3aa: CASSFGGDLGEKLFF
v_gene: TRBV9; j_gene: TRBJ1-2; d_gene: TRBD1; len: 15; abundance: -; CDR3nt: TGTGCCAGCAGCGCTCAAGGACAGGGAGGCTATGGCTACACCTTC; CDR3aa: CASSAQGQGGYGYTF
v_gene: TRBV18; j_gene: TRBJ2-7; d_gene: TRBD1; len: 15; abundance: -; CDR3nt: TGTGCCAGCTCACCACTGACAGGGAGCGACTACGAGCAGTACTTC; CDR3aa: CASSPLTGSDYEQYF
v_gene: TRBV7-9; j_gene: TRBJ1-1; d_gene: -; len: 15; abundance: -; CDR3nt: TGTGCCAGCAGCCAACCCCCAGGGAAGGGCACTGAAGCTTTCTTT; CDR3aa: CASSQPPGKGTEAFF
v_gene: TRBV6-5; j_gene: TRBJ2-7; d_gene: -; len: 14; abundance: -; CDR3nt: TGTGCCAGCAGTTACTCTCGGGACTCCTACGAGCAGTACTTC; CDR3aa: CASSYSRDSYEQYF
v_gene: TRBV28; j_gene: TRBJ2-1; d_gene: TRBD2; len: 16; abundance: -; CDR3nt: TGTGCCAGCAGTTTATCTATGGCGGGAGCCCACAATGAGCAGTTCTTC; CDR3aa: CASSLSMAGAHNEQFF
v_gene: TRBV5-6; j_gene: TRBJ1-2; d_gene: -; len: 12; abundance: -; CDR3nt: TGTGCCAGCAGAGCCTCTAACTATGGCTACACCTTC; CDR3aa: CASRASNYGYTF
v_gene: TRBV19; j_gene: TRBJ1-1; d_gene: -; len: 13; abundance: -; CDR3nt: TGTGCCAGTAGTATATCTCTGAACACTGAAGCTTTCTTT; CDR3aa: CASSISLNTEAFF
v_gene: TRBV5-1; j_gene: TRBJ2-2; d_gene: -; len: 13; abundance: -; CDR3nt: TGCGCCAGCAGCTCATCAAACACCGGGGAGCTGTTTTTT; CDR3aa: CASSSSNTGELFF
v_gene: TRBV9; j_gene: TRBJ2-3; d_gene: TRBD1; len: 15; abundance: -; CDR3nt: TGTGCCAGCAGCGTGCGGGACAGGGCGGCAGATACGCAGTATTTT; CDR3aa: CASSVRDRAADTQYF
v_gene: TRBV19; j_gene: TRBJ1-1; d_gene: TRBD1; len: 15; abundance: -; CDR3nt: TGTGCCAGTAGTCCTCCGACAGGGGGAGGCACTGAAGCTTTCTTT; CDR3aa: CASSPPTGGGTEAFF
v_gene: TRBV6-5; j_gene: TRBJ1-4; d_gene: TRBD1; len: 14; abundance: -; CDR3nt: TGTGCCAGCAGCCTCCGGGACAGGGATGAAAAACTGTTTTTT; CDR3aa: CASSLRDRDEKLFF